Listed below are T cell receptor beta chains from one sample, sequenced in a study of T-cell reconstitution after alpha-beta-depleted transplantation in children. TCRdb recomputed calls from the PCR reads with MiXCR, one row per CDR3 protein. The sample lists 600,000 to 700,000 distinct CDR3 sequences; roughly 17% were seen once. Sequenced here: PBMCs from the stem cell graft donor, sampled from the stem cell graft. These receptors all stem from a human donor who donated a stem cell graft to a child with acute myeloid leukemia. CDR3s include the opening cysteine and the closing phenylalanine or tryptophan. The D gene is left open where the match is weak. Rows may omit the clone size; those that give it use once, few, many or a size class.

TRBV5-1	TRBJ2-5	.	.	CASSPLDRPYQETQYF	TGCGCCAGCAGCCCGTTAGACAGGCCGTACCAAGAGACCCAGTACTTC
TRBV29-1	TRBJ2-5	many	.	CSVPARAQETQYF	TGCAGCGTTCCGGCGAGGGCCCAAGAGACCCAGTACTTC
TRBV6-5	TRBJ2-3	many	.	CASSYRDPGRSTDTQYF	TGTGCCAGCAGTTACCGGGATCCGGGGCGGAGCACAGATACGCAGTATTTT
TRBV7-2	TRBJ2-3	many	.	CASSLRVGTDTQYF	TGTGCCAGCAGCTTAAGGGTTGGCACAGATACGCAGTATTTT
TRBV6-5	TRBJ1-2	many	.	CASSNLYGYTF	TGTGCCAGCAGCAATCTCTATGGCTACACCTTC
TRBV12-3/TRBV12-4	TRBJ2-1	many	.	CASRLSGSSYNEQFF	TGTGCCAGCAGACTGAGCGGGTCTTCCTACAATGAGCAGTTCTTC
TRBV11-2	TRBJ2-7	few	.	CASSSSGLLSYEQYF	TGTGCCAGCAGCTCTTCCGGGCTCCTAAGCTACGAGCAGTACTTC
TRBV28	TRBJ2-1	.	.	CASSQWGDEQFF	TGTGCCAGCAGTCAGTGGGGGGATGAGCAGTTCTTC
TRBV27	TRBJ1-6	.	.	CASSLSTHNSPLHF	TGTGCCAGCAGTTTGAGTACCCACAATTCACCCCTCCACTTT
TRBV15	TRBJ2-5	.	.	CATSRDRVGETQYF	TGTGCCACCAGCAGAGATCGTGTCGGAGAGACCCAGTACTTC
TRBV4-2	TRBJ1-6	many	TRBD1	CASKGQPGSPLHF	TGTGCCAGCAAGGGACAGCCGGGGTCACCCCTCCACTTT
TRBV4-1	TRBJ1-1	.	.	CASSMRGTEAFF	TGCGCCAGCAGTATGAGGGGGACTGAAGCTTTCTTT
TRBV20-1	TRBJ2-3	many	.	CSARVISGGPDTQYF	TGCAGTGCTAGAGTCATCTCGGGTGGGCCGGATACGCAGTATTTT
TRBV29-1	TRBJ1-4	many	TRBD1	CSVETTKQGAVGKLFF	TGCAGCGTTGAGACTACGAAACAGGGGGCAGTCGGAAAACTGTTTTTT
TRBV9	TRBJ2-1	.	.	CASSLRDPLGSRGNEQFF	TGTGCCAGCAGCTTGAGGGACCCCTTGGGTTCCCGGGGCAATGAGCAGTTCTTC
TRBV20-1	TRBJ2-5	many	TRBD2	CSARGTSGGRPETQYF	TGCAGTGCTAGGGGTACTAGCGGGGGTCGGCCGGAGACCCAGTACTTC
TRBV29-1	TRBJ2-7	many	.	CSAASPYEQYF	TGCAGCGCTGCCAGCCCCTACGAGCAGTACTTC
TRBV12-3/TRBV12-4	TRBJ1-5	.	TRBD1	CASSWGQGKAQHF	TGTGCCAGCAGCTGGGGACAGGGTAAGGCCCAGCATTTT
TRBV20-1	TRBJ1-3	many	.	CSARGEGVSGNTIYF	TGCAGTGCTAGAGGAGAGGGAGTCTCTGGAAACACCATATATTTT
TRBV20-1	TRBJ2-1	many	TRBD2	CSAHLAGGSNEQFF	TGCAGTGCTCACCTAGCGGGGGGATCAAATGAGCAGTTCTTC
TRBV7-9	TRBJ2-6	.	TRBD1	CASSERDRVSGANVLTF	TGTGCCAGCAGCGAACGGGACAGGGTCTCTGGGGCCAACGTCCTGACTTTC
TRBV5-1	TRBJ2-1	.	.	CASRPADSVTYNEQFF	TGCGCCAGCAGACCCGCGGACAGCGTAACCTACAATGAGCAGTTCTTC
TRBV12-3/TRBV12-4	TRBJ1-5	.	TRBD1	CASSRDRVGQPQHF	TGTGCCAGCAGTCGGGACAGGGTCGGGCAGCCCCAGCATTTT
TRBV7-9	TRBJ1-2	.	.	CASSLGLEEANYGYTF	TGTGCCAGCAGCTTAGGACTTGAAGAAGCTAACTATGGCTACACCTTC
TRBV7-3	TRBJ2-5	few	.	CASSSLGGKETQYF	TGTGCCAGCAGCTCACTAGGGGGTAAAGAGACCCAGTACTTC
TRBV6-5	TRBJ2-3	.	.	CASSYSKRVITDTQYF	TGTGCCAGCAGTTACTCGAAGCGGGTGATCACAGATACGCAGTATTTT
TRBV15	TRBJ2-5	many	TRBD2	CATSYSSGETETQYF	TGTGCCACCAGCTATTCTAGCGGGGAAACGGAGACCCAGTACTTC
TRBV6-1	TRBJ1-2	many	.	CATWTVPNYGYTF	TGTGCCACCTGGACAGTACCTAACTATGGCTACACCTTC
TRBV11-2	TRBJ2-5	few	TRBD1	CASSLDGTGRETQYF	TGTGCCAGCAGCTTAGACGGGACAGGTAGAGAGACCCAGTACTTC
TRBV20-1	TRBJ1-3	.	.	CSASLSNSGNTIYF	TGCAGTGCTAGTTTATCCAACTCTGGAAACACCATATATTTT
TRBV6-2/TRBV6-3	TRBJ2-1	many	TRBD1	CASSRQGANEQFF	TGTGCCAGCAGTAGACAGGGGGCTAACGAGCAGTTCTTC
TRBV5-1	TRBJ1-6	many	.	CASSLNPGGTATNSPLHF	TGCGCCAGCAGCCTCAACCCTGGCGGTACTGCGACGAATTCACCCCTCCACTTT
TRBV20-1	TRBJ2-3	many	.	CSARRATPDTQYF	TGCAGTGCTAGAAGGGCAACCCCAGATACGCAGTATTTT
TRBV5-6	TRBJ1-6	many	.	CASSLAGRAGSPLHF	TGTGCCAGCAGCTTGGCCGGCAGGGCCGGCTCACCCCTCCACTTT
TRBV4-1	TRBJ1-2	.	.	CASSQRDTGNNYGYTF	TGCGCCAGCAGCCAGAGAGATACAGGGAATAACTATGGCTACACCTTC
TRBV20-1	TRBJ2-5	many	TRBD2	CSAGLAGEETQYF	TGCAGTGCTGGACTAGCGGGGGAGGAGACCCAGTACTTC
TRBV7-9	TRBJ1-5	many	.	CASSLEYSNQPQHF	TGTGCCAGCAGCTTAGAATATAGCAATCAGCCCCAGCATTTT
TRBV5-1	TRBJ2-1	few	TRBD1	CASSRQDRPSSYNEQFF	TGCGCCAGCAGCCGGCAGGACAGGCCAAGCTCCTACAATGAGCAGTTCTTC
TRBV5-1	TRBJ2-2	.	TRBD1	CASSSSTAGQGAGELFF	TGCGCCAGCAGTTCATCGACTGCGGGACAGGGTGCCGGGGAGCTGTTTTTT
TRBV5-1	TRBJ2-1	few	.	CASSSLEMGADNEQFF	TGCGCCAGCAGCTCGCTGGAGATGGGGGCGGACAATGAGCAGTTCTTC
TRBV29-1	TRBJ2-5	.	.	CSVAGVPSKETQYF	TGCAGCGTGGCAGGGGTTCCCTCTAAAGAGACCCAGTACTTC
TRBV20-1	TRBJ2-5	.	.	CSAGSRTETQYF	TGCAGTGCGGGGTCCCGAACAGAGACCCAGTACTTC
TRBV6-5	TRBJ2-7	many	.	CASSLRVAHYEQYF	TGTGCCAGCAGTCTTAGGGTTGCCCACTACGAGCAGTACTTC
TRBV6-5	TRBJ2-2	many	.	CASSLGGYGELFF	TGTGCCAGCAGCTTAGGGGGATACGGGGAGCTGTTTTTT
TRBV20-1	TRBJ1-2	many	.	CSVPDSPNYGYTF	TGCAGTGTCCCGGACAGCCCTAACTATGGCTACACCTTC
TRBV7-6	TRBJ2-1	.	.	CASSRSVQSSYNEQFF	TGTGCCAGCAGCCGGTCCGTTCAGAGCTCCTACAATGAGCAGTTCTTC
TRBV20-1	TRBJ1-5	many	TRBD1	CSARTGTGATGEPQHF	TGCAGTGCTAGAACCGGGACAGGAGCGACCGGAGAACCCCAGCATTTT
TRBV11-3	TRBJ2-1	once	TRBD2	CASSSLLAGGPGEQFF	TGTGCCAGCAGCTCCTTACTAGCGGGGGGGCCAGGGGAGCAGTTCTTC
TRBV10-3	TRBJ1-1	.	.	CAISDEYSRAEAFF	TGTGCCATCAGTGACGAATACTCCAGGGCTGAAGCTTTCTTT
TRBV6-5	TRBJ1-5	many	.	CASSPWEGQPQHF	TGTGCCAGCAGCCCCTGGGAGGGTCAGCCCCAGCATTTT